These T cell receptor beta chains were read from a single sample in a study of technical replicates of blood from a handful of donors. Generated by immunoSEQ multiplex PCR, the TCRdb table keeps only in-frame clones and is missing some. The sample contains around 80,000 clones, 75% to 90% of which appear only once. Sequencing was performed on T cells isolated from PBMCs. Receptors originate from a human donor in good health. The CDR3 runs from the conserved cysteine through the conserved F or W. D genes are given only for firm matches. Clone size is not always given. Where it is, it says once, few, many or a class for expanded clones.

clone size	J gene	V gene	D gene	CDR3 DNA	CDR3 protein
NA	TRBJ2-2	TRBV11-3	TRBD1	TGTGCCAGCCAGGGACAGGGCACCGGGGAGCTGTTTTTT	CASQGQGTGELFF
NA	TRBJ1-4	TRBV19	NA	TGTGCCAGTAGTATAGGGCAGGGCCTTAATGAAAAACTGTTTTTT	CASSIGQGLNEKLFF
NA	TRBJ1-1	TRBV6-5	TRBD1	TGTGCCAGCAGGGGGGACAGACCTCACGCTTTCTTT	CASRGDRPHAFF
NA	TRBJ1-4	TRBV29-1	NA	TGCAGCGTTGGCGTCACGGGAACTGAAAAACTGTTTTTT	CSVGVTGTEKLFF
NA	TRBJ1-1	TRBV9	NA	TGTGCCAGCAGCGTTACCGGGGACATGAACACTGAAGCTTTCTTT	CASSVTGDMNTEAFF
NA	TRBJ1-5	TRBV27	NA	TGTGCCAGCAGCTCAAGTAGAAGCAATCAGCCCCAGCATTTT	CASSSSRSNQPQHF
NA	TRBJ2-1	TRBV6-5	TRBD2	TGTGCCAGCAGTTACGGCGGGAGGGCCTACAATGAGCAGTTCTTC	CASSYGGRAYNEQFF
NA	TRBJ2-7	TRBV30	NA	TGTGCCTGGAGCGCGGGGGACAATGCCTACGAGCAGTACTTC	CAWSAGDNAYEQYF
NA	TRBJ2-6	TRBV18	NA	TGTGCCAGCTCACCAGTAGCGGTCCTGGAGCCTGGGGCCAACGTCCTGACTTTC	CASSPVAVLEPGANVLTF
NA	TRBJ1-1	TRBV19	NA	TGTGCCAGTAGTGCCCGTCCGGGCACTGAAGCTTTCTTT	CASSARPGTEAFF
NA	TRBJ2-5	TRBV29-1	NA	TGCAGCGTTGAAGACCGGACACCTGGCAGGGAGACCCAGTACTTC	CSVEDRTPGRETQYF
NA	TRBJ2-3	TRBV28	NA	TGTGCCAGCAGTATGTCCTTCGGAGGGACAGATACGCAGTATTTT	CASSMSFGGTDTQYF
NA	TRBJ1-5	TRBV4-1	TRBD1	TGCGCCAGCAGCCTGACAGGGGGTTATAGCAATCAGCCCCAGCATTTT	CASSLTGGYSNQPQHF
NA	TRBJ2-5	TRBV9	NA	TGTGCCAGCAGCGTAGCCCTAAACCGGGAGACCCAGTACTTC	CASSVALNRETQYF
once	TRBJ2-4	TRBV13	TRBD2	TGTGCCAGCAGCTTAGCGGGGGGGGCCAAAAACATTCAGTACTTC	CASSLAGGAKNIQYF
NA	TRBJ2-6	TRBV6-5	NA	TGTGCCAGCAGTTACTTTCGTTCTGGGGCCAACGTCCTGACTTTC	CASSYFRSGANVLTF
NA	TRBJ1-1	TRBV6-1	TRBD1	TGTGCCAGCAGGACAGGGATGAACACTGAAGCTTTCTTT	CASRTGMNTEAFF
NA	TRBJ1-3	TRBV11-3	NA	TGTGCCAGCAGCCGAGGGGGAAACACCATATATTTT	CASSRGGNTIYF
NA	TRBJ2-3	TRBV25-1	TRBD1	TGTGCCAGCAGTGAGGCGGGACAGGGTCCAGATACGCAGTATTTT	CASSEAGQGPDTQYF
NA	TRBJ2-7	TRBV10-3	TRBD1	TGTGCCATCACCGGGGACAGGGGGCTCGAGCAGTACTTC	CAITGDRGLEQYF
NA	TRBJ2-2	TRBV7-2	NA	TGTGCCAGCAGCTTATATCCTAGGGAGTTCACCGGGGAGCTGTTTTTT	CASSLYPREFTGELFF
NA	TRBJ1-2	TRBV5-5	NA	TGTGCCAGCTCTACTGGGGGCAACTATGGCTACACCTTC	CASSTGGNYGYTF
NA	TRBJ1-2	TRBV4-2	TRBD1	TGTGCCAGCAGCCAACAACATGACAGGGGAGCTAACTATGGCTACACCTTC	CASSQQHDRGANYGYTF
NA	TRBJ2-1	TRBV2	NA	TGTGCCAGCAGTGACCTAGCGTCGTCCTACAATGAGCAGTTCTTC	CASSDLASSYNEQFF
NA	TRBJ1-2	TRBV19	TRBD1	TGTGCCAGTAGTGGCCCGGGACAGGTTAACTATGGCTACACCTTC	CASSGPGQVNYGYTF
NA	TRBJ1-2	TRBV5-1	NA	TGCGCCAGCAGCTTGGGAGCCGGCTACACCTTC	CASSLGAGYTF
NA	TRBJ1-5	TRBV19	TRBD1	TGTGCCACCAGGGGGCGGGGATTCAATCAGCCCCAGCATTTT	CATRGRGFNQPQHF
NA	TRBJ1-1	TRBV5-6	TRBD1	TGTGCCAGCAGCTTACAGGGGGGGAACACTGAAGCTTTCTTT	CASSLQGGNTEAFF
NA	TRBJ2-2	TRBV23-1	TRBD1	TGCGCCAGGGGACAGGAATCGAACACCGGGGAGCTGTTTTTT	CARGQESNTGELFF
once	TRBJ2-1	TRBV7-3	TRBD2	TGTGCCAGCAGCCCCACCCTGGGACTAGCGGGGGGCCCAGACAATGAGCAGTTCTTC	CASSPTLGLAGGPDNEQFF
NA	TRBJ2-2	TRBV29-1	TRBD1	TGCAGCGTAGCCGGGACAGGGAACACCGGGGAGCTGTTTTTT	CSVAGTGNTGELFF
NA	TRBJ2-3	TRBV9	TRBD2	TGTGCCAGCAGCGTACGGGGGGGAGGGCCTGTAGATACGCAGTATTTT	CASSVRGGGPVDTQYF
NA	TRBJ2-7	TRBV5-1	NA	TGCGCCGCCAACCTAGGAGGCTCCTACGAGCAGTACTTC	CAANLGGSYEQYF
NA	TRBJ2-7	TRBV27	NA	TGTGCCAGCGGGACCGGGACTCCCTACGAGCAGTACTTC	CASGTGTPYEQYF
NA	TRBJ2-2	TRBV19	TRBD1	TGTGCCAGTAGTTATCTATTCCGGACAGGGGGTACCGGGGAGCTGTTTTTT	CASSYLFRTGGTGELFF
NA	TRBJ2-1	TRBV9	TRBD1	TGTGCCAGCAGCGTAGAGGCGACAGGGCGCCTTGAGGAGCAGTTCTTC	CASSVEATGRLEEQFF
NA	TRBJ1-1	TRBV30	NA	TGTGCCTGGAGTGTATCATACGGGACTGAAGCTTTCTTT	CAWSVSYGTEAFF
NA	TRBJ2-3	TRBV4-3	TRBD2	TGCGCCAGCAGCCAAGAAGGACTAGCGGGAGGGTTTGGCACAGATACGCAGTATTTT	CASSQEGLAGGFGTDTQYF
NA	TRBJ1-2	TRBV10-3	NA	TGTGCCATCAGTGAGGTGACAGCAAGCTATGGCTACACCTTC	CAISEVTASYGYTF
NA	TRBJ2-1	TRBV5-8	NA	TGTGCCAGCAGCTTGGATAGGGGTAGCTACAATGAGCAGTTCTTC	CASSLDRGSYNEQFF
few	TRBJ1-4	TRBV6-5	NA	TGTGCCACCCGTTTGACGGGGAATGAAAAACTGTTTTTT	CATRLTGNEKLFF
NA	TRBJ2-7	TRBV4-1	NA	TGCGCCAGCAGCCAAGATAACGGGGGACCCTACGAGCAGTACTTC	CASSQDNGGPYEQYF
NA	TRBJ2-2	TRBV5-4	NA	TGTGCCAGCTACCTAGGCGGGGAGCTGTTTTTT	CASYLGGELFF
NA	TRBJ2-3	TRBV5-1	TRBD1	TGCGCCAGCACGCCGGGACAGGGGGCCGATACGCAGTATTTT	CASTPGQGADTQYF
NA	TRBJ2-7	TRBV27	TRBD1	TGTGCCAGCAGTTTATCGGGACAGGGTTCTTACGAGCAGTACTTC	CASSLSGQGSYEQYF
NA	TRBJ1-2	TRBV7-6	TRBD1	TGTGCCAGCAGCTTCAGACAGGGGGGATCCAACTATGGCTACACCTTC	CASSFRQGGSNYGYTF
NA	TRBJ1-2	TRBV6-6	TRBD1	TGTGCCAGCAGCCCGGGACAGCGTAACTATGGCTACACCTTC	CASSPGQRNYGYTF
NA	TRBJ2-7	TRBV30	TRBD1	TGTGCCTGGAGTTCGGGACAGTTACAGTACTTC	CAWSSGQLQYF
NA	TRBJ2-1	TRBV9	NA	TGTGCCAGCAGCGTTGGTGACTTAAACCCCAGAGAGAATGAGCAGTTCTTC	CASSVGDLNPRENEQFF
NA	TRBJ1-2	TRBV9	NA	TGTGCCAGCAGCCCCTGGGACTCTAACTATGGCTACACCTTC	CASSPWDSNYGYTF
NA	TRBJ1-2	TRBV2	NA	TGTGCCAGCAGTGCGGAGAGGGCTAACTATGGCTACACCTTC	CASSAERANYGYTF
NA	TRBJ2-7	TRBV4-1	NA	TGCGCCAGCAGCCAAGATTCATCCGGGAGCGAGCAGTACTTC	CASSQDSSGSEQYF
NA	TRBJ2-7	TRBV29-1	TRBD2	TGCAGCGTCCACTTCGGGACTAGCGGAAACGAGCAGTACTTC	CSVHFGTSGNEQYF
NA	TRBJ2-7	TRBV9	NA	TGTGCCAGCAGCGTAGAGGACTTCTACGAGCAGTACTTC	CASSVEDFYEQYF
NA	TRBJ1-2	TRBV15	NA	TGTGCCACCAGCCGCTACAGGAAGGGCTATGGCTACACCTTC	CATSRYRKGYGYTF
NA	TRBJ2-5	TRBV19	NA	TGTGCCAGTAGTATAGTGCAGGGAGAGACCCAGTACTTC	CASSIVQGETQYF
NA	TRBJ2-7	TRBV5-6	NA	TGTGCCAGCAGCTCACTTTTCGCCTACGAGCAGTACTTC	CASSSLFAYEQYF
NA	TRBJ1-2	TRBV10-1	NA	TGCGCCAGCAGTTTTCGGAGGGGTGATGGCTACACCTTC	CASSFRRGDGYTF
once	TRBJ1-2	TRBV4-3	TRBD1	TGCGCCAGCAGCCACCCAGGGACAGGGGAAGGCTACACCTTC	CASSHPGTGEGYTF